Detailed here is one T cell receptor (beta chain). Antigen specificity is unknown. Each of the donors was a healthy bone marrow donor. The data are from a study of cytomegalovirus exposure and HLA in healthy donors. Broader study findings: Donor immune exposure was known only as CMV serostatus. Upon later analysis, TCR association rates were observed to vary by HLA locus, being highest for DRB1 and lowest for HLA-C. Reportedly, fewer N-insertions than the approximately 690-donor mean appeared in an Asian-associated ancestry cluster in a later analysis.

V lost 6 bases and J 1 base, leaving 14 bases between the germline ends. The CDR3 runs 15 residues. Germline assignment: CDR1 MNHEY and CDR2 SVGAGI. 60 Vbeta and 13 Jbeta primers were used in PCR. Libraries were prepared by immunoSEQ multiplex PCR; TCRdb keeps only in-frame clonotypes and omits some of them. The sample lists around 110,000 clones; roughly 82% were seen once. What was sequenced was PBMCs. The chain links TRBV6-5 to TRBJ2-3; a possible D gene is TRBD2 (6 bases). This receptor was taken from a woman aged 45 to 65 in good health and CMV-seropositive. For the CDR3, the DNA is TGTGCCAGCAGACGGACGGACTACCGCACAGATACGCAGTATTTT. Residues: CASRRTDYRTDTQYF.